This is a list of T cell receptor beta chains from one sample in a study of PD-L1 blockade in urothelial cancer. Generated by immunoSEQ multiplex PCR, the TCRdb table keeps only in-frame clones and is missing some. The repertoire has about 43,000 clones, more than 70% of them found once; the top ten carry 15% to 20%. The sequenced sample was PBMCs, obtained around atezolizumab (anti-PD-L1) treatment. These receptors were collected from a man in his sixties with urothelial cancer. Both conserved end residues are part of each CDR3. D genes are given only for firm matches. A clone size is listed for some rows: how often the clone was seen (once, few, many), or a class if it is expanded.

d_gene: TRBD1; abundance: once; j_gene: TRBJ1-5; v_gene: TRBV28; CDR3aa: CASRTGGNQPQHF; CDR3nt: TGTGCCAGCAGGACAGGGGGCAATCAGCCCCAGCATTTT
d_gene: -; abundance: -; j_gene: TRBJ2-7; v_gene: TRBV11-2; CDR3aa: CASSLDPVSYEQYF; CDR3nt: TGTGCCAGCAGCTTAGACCCGGTCTCCTACGAGCAGTACTTC
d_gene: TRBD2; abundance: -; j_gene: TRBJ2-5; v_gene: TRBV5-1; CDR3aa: CASSPGTSGGQETQYF; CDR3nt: TGCGCCAGCAGCCCCGGGACTAGCGGGGGTCAAGAGACCCAGTACTTC
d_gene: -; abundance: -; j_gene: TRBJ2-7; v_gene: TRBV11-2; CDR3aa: CASSPSGAYEQYF; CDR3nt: TGTGCCAGCAGCCCATCGGGAGCCTACGAGCAGTACTTC
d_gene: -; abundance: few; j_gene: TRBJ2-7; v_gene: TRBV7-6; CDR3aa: CASSLDQGTPYEQYF; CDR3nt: TGTGCCAGCAGCTTAGACCAGGGGACCCCCTACGAGCAGTACTTC
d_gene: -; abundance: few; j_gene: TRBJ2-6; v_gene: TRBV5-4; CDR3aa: CASSLELRGANVLTF; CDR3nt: TGTGCCAGCAGCTTGGAACTCAGGGGGGCCAACGTCCTGACTTTC
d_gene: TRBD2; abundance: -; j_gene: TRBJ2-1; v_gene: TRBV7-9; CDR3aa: CASSSPRTGGMDEQFF; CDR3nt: TGTGCCAGCAGCTCTCCCCGGACGGGAGGGATGGATGAGCAGTTCTTC
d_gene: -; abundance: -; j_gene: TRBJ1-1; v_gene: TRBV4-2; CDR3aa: CASSQGDGRGTEAFF; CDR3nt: TGTGCCAGCAGCCAAGGGGACGGGAGAGGGACTGAAGCTTTCTTT
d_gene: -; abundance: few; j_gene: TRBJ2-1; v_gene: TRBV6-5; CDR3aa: CASTRLSGEQFF; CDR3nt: TGTGCCAGCACTCGGCTCTCCGGGGAGCAGTTCTTC
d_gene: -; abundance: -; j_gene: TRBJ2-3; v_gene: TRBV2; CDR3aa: CASSVQVPATQYF; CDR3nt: TGTGCCAGCAGTGTCCAGGTCCCGGCTACGCAGTATTTT
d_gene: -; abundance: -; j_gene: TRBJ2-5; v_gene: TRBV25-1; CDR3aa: CASSDAGKAKETQYF; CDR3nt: TGTGCCAGCAGTGACGCGGGGAAGGCGAAAGAGACCCAGTACTTC
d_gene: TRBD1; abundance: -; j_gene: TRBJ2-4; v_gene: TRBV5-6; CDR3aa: CASSSTGGGWENIQYF; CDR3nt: TGTGCCAGCAGCAGTACAGGGGGCGGTTGGGAAAACATTCAGTACTTC
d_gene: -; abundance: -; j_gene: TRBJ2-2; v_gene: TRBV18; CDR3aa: CASSPSTGTGELFF; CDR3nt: TGTGCCAGCTCACCTTCCACAGGCACCGGGGAGCTGTTTTTT
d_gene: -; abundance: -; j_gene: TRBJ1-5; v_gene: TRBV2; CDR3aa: CASSRERQPQHF; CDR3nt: TGTGCCAGCAGCCGGGAGCGACAGCCCCAGCATTTT
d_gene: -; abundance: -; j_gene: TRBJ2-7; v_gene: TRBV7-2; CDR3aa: CASSLAPTGGAYEQYF; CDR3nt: TGTGCCAGCAGCTTAGCGCCAACAGGAGGGGCCTACGAGCAGTACTTC
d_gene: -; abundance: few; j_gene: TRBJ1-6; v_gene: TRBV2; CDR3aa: CASSGERSPLHF; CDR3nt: TGTGCCAGCAGTGGAGAACGTTCACCCCTCCACTTT
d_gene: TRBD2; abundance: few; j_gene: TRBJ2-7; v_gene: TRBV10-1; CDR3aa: CASSEGLASYEQYF; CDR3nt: TGCGCCAGCAGTGAGGGACTAGCGAGCTACGAGCAGTACTTC
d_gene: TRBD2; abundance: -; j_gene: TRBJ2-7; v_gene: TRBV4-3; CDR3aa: CASSPALAGSYEQYF; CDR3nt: TGCGCCAGCAGCCCCGCGCTAGCGGGTTCCTACGAGCAGTACTTC
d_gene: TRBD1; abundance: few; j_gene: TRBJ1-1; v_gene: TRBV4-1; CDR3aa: CASSRQGGDTEAFF; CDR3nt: TGCGCCAGCAGCCGACAGGGGGGGGACACTGAAGCTTTCTTT
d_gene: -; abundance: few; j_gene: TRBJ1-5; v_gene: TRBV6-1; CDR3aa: CASSEEGSSNQPQHF; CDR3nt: TGTGCCAGCAGTGAGGAGGGGAGTAGCAATCAGCCCCAGCATTTT
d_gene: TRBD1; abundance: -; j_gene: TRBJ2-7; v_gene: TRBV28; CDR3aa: CASRRDRGSHYEQYF; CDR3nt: TGTGCCAGCAGGCGGGACAGGGGGTCGCACTACGAGCAGTACTTC
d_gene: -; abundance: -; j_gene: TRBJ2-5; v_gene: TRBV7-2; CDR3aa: CASSLDSGVETQYF; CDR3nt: TGTGCCAGCAGCTTAGATAGCGGTGTCGAGACCCAGTACTTC
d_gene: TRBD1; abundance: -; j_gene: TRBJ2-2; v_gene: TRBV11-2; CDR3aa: CASSLRQGRPGELFF; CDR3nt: TGTGCCAGCAGCTTAAGACAGGGAAGGCCCGGGGAGCTGTTTTTT
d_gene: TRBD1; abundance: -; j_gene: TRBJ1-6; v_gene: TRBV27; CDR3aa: CASSLLSRGSPLHF; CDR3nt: TGTGCCAGCAGTTTATTATCCAGGGGGTCACCCCTCCACTTT
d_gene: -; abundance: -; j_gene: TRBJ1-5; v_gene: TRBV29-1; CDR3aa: CSVGGVGQPQHF; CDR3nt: TGCAGCGTGGGCGGGGTTGGTCAGCCCCAGCATTTT
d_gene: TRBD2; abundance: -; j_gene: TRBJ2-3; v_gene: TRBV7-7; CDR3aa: CASSLDGGSADTQYF; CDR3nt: TGTGCTAGCAGCCTGGACGGGGGGTCGGCAGATACGCAGTATTTT